Each of the 20 T cell receptor beta chains below was sequenced from the same sample in a study of T cell repertoires in cytomegalovirus infection. These receptors lack a known antigen. TCRdb itself ran the reads through MiXCR, one entry per CDR3 protein. This table holds about 920,000 distinct CDR3 sequences, about a third found once. This sample comprised cultured CD8+ T cells from PBMCs, obtained from culture after CMV antigen stimulation. The receptors originated from a human donor in good health (CMV status not recorded). Some clones in this sample may be carry-over from other donors' samples.

The sample holds many counts of this clonotype. This chain connects TRBV7-2 to TRBJ2-1, with a tentative D call TRBD2 (6 bases). The V end was cut by 3 bases, the J end by 10 bases, with 13 bases between. The CDR3 covers 13 residues. The V gene's germline CDR1 is SGHTA and CDR2 FQGNSA. The CDR3 coding sequence is TGTGCCAGCAGCTTGGGGGGACCCCCCGAGCAGTTCTTC. Protein sequence: CASSLGGPPEQFF.

This clonotype was counted a few times. The rearrangement uses TRBV7-9 and TRBJ1-2, with D possibly being TRBD1 (6 bases). Trimming cost V 1 base and J 8 bases, with 26 bases left between them. Germline V CDR1 and CDR2: SEHNR, FQNEAQ (reference sequence). This CDR3 region has 18 residues. The CDR3 is CASSLEGDVPLYPSGYTF. The CDR3 bases are TGTGCCAGCAGCTTAGAGGGGGACGTCCCCCTCTATCCCTCCGGCTACACCTTC.

The rearrangement uses TRBV5-5 and TRBJ2-7; 9 bases align to TRBD1. This CDR3 spans 15 amino acids. CDR1 is SGHKS and CDR2 is YYEKEE in the germline V gene (reference sequence). With 3 bases clipped from V and 2 bases from J, the junction kept 6 bases outside the gene matches. The CDR3 spells CASSSRDRVTYEQYF. The CDR3 DNA reads TGTGCCAGCAGCTCCCGGGACAGGGTTACCTACGAGCAGTACTTC.

This clonotype came up a few times. The chain is built from TRBV5-4 and TRBJ2-7; weak D call: TRBD2 (6 bases). CDR1 and CDR2 (germline): SGHNT, YYREEE (reference sequence). V shed 5 bases and J shed 7 bases, with 19 bases lying between them. The CDR3 is 14 residues long. The CDR3 region has the DNA TGTGCCAGCAGTGGGGGTTTTAGCGGAACTGAGCAGTACTTC. Translation gives CASSGGFSGTEQYF.

The chain combines TRBV6-1 with TRBJ1-5; 7 bases are shared with TRBD1. Germline values: CDR1 MNHNS, CDR2 SASEGT. V was clipped by 5 bases and J by 5 bases; unmatched bases: 9. CDR3 size: 15 residues. DNA of the CDR3: TGTGCCAGCAGTCCGGACAGGCCCGGTGATCAGCCCCAGCATTTT. Translating it yields CASSPDRPGDQPQHF.

This chain links TRBV27 with TRBJ2-7; a weak D match, TRBD1 (5 bases). The ends were cut back, 2 bases at V and 2 bases at J, with 22 bases in the middle. Germline CDR1 reads MNHEY; CDR2 reads SMNVEV (reference sequence). This CDR3 comprises 18 residues. The CDR3 DNA reads TGTGCCAGCAGTTTAAAAGTACCTTATGACAGTCCCGCCTACGAGCAGTACTTC. Translation gives CASSLKVPYDSPAYEQYF.

There are a few counts of this clonotype. The rearrangement uses TRBV29-1 and TRBJ2-3; 7 nucleotides line up with TRBD1. Germline lookup yields CDR1 SQVTM and CDR2 ANQGSEA. V gave up 4 bases and J gave up 5 bases; unmatched junction bases: 6. The CDR3 runs to 13 residues. The CDR3 DNA is TGCAGCGTTGTTCCAGGGGGAAGAGATACGCAGTATTTT. Its protein is CSVVPGGRDTQYF.

V usage is TRBV11-1 and J usage is TRBJ2-1, with 12 bases identical to TRBD1. The germline V gene has CDR1 SGHAT and CDR2 FQDESV (reference sequence). Trimming cost V 3 bases and J 3 bases; bases outside gene matches: 12. CDR3 length equals 19 residues. DNA for the CDR3: TGTGCCAGCAGCTTCCCGGGACAGGGGGCGTCTTTATACTACAATGAGCAGTTCTTC. It specifies CASSFPGQGASLYYNEQFF.

This clonotype was seen a few times. The V gene is TRBV5-1, the J gene TRBJ2-1; 11 bases agree with TRBD2. This CDR3 spans 15 amino acids. V lost 1 base and J lost 5; bases outside the gene matches: 2. Germline assignment: CDR1 SGHRS and CDR2 YFSETQ. CDR3 DNA: TGCGCCAGCAGCTTGAGACTAGCGGGGAACAATGAGCAGTTCTTC. Translation: CASSLRLAGNNEQFF. The full variable domain, completed using reference TRBV5-1 and TRBJ2-1, is KAGVTQTPRYLIKTRGQQVTLSCSPISGHRSVSWYQQTPGQGLQFLFEYFSETQRNKGNFPGRFSGRQFSNSRSEMNVSTLELGDSALYLCASSLRLAGNNEQFFGPGTRLTVL.

This clonotype was picked up a small number of times. The V gene is TRBV6-1, the J gene TRBJ2-7, with D possibly TRBD1 on 6 matching bases. V was clipped by 4 bases and J by 2 bases, with 12 bases between them. The CDR3 contains 14 residues. Germline lookup yields CDR1 MNHNS and CDR2 SASEGT. The CDR3 loop is CASSAGQIAYEQYV. CDR3 DNA: TGTGCCAGCAGTGCCGGACAGATCGCCTACGAGCAGTACGTC.

This clonotype was picked up a small number of times. This chain connects TRBV6-1 to TRBJ2-7; D not certain. The V end was cut by 4 bases, the J end by 4 bases, with 14 bases between. In germline, CDR1 is MNHNS, CDR2 SASEGT. The CDR3 covers 14 residues. CDR3 amino acids: CASSAPNWDYEQYF. The DNA of the CDR3 is TGTGCCAGCAGTGCCCCCAATTGGGATTACGAGCAGTACTTC.

Details on this clonotype: At one end, the junction sequence differs from germline, possibly due to a read error. This chain joins TRBV10-3 and TRBJ1-1; the match to TRBD1 covers 10 bases. Germline CDR1 ENHRY, CDR2 SYGVKD. The length of the CDR3 is 11 residues. The CDR3 DNA reads TGTGCCATCAGGACAGGGGGCGGCTTCCTCTTT. Translated: CAIRTGGGFLF.

The chain carries TRBV6-6 and TRBJ2-3; 8 nucleotides agree with TRBD2. This CDR3 comprises 16 residues. The V and J ends lost 1 base and 6 bases, in that order; junction bases with no gene match: 9. Germline V gene lookup returns CDR1 MNHNY and CDR2 SVGAGI (reference sequence). The CDR3 DNA is TGTGCCAGCAGTTACTTGTGGCGGGGGGCGACGGATACGCAGTATTTT. Its translation: CASSYLWRGATDTQYF.

The chain employs TRBV4-1 and TRBJ2-1, with TRBD2 matching 10 bases. The J segment lost 3 bases and the V segment lost 0 bases, leaving 5 bases of the junction unmatched. The CDR3 length is 17 residues. Germline V gives CDR1 MGHRA, CDR2 YSYEKL. The CDR3 sequence: CASSQESLAGHYNEQFF. The CDR3 DNA reads TGCGCCAGCAGCCAAGAATCACTAGCGGGGCACTACAATGAGCAGTTCTTC.

This clonotype was counted many times. The chain carries TRBV7-6 and TRBJ1-1, with 8 bases that match TRBD1. CDR3 size: 14 residues. The germline CDR1 and CDR2 sequences are SGHVS and FNYEAQ. The junction had 4 bases not matched to a gene; V was cut back by 5 bases and J by 2 bases. CDR3: CASSPPGGNTEAFF. CDR3 bases: TGTGCCAGCAGCCCACCAGGGGGCAACACTGAAGCTTTCTTT.

This clonotype appeared a single time. The chain recombines TRBV6-5 with TRBJ1-1; perhaps TRBD1 as D (5 bases). The CDR3 contains 13 residues. V lost 10 bases, J lost 0 bases, and 12 bases lay in between. The germline V gene encodes CDR1 MNHEY and CDR2 SVGAGI. CDR3 bases: TGTGCCACCGCTCGACAGATGAACACTGAAGCTTTCTTT. It yields the protein CATARQMNTEAFF.

The table lists this clonotype with a few counts. This chain connects TRBV20-1 to TRBJ1-2; D call uncertain. The CDR3 extends over 11 amino acids. Per germline, CDR1 DFQATT and CDR2 SNEGSKA (reference sequence). The V end lost 7 bases, the J end lost 4 bases, and 10 bases lay between the germline ends. CDR3 loop: CSVNTGYGYTF. Here the CDR3 DNA reads TGCAGTGTTAACACCGGCTATGGCTACACCTTC.

Notes on this clonotype: This may be a read error: a much more frequent sequence differs by one nucleotide. The chain couples TRBV27 to TRBJ1-5; D gene ambiguous. Trimming removed 6 bases from V and 3 bases from J, with 12 bases in between. Germline V gene sequence: CDR1 MNHEY, CDR2 SMNVEV (reference sequence). The CDR3 is 14 amino acids. This CDR3 is CASRMTTYNQPQHF. The CDR3 coding sequence is TGTGCCAGCAGAATGACAACATACAATCAGCCCCAGCATTTT.

This clonotype came up many times. The rearrangement uses TRBV7-2 and TRBJ2-5, with 9 nucleotides matching TRBD2. Germline values: CDR1 SGHTA, CDR2 FQGNSA. The CDR3 loop spans 17 amino acids. The V gene end was trimmed by 0 bases and the J gene end by 5 bases; junction bases not matched to a gene: 10. The DNA for the CDR3 is TGTGCCAGCAGCTTAGCGCGGGGCGGGGGGGCGGGTGAGACCCAGTACTTC. Translated, it gives CASSLARGGGAGETQYF.

The V gene is TRBV28, the J gene TRBJ2-5; 15 nucleotides line up with TRBD2. J was trimmed by 2 bases and V by 6 bases; bases with no gene match: 7. CDR3 length equals 17 residues. Germline values: CDR1 MDHEN, CDR2 SYDVKM. The DNA for the CDR3 is TGTGCCAGCAGCCCTCCCGGACTAGCGGGGGGGCAAGAGACCCAGTACTTC. Translation: CASSPPGLAGGQETQYF.